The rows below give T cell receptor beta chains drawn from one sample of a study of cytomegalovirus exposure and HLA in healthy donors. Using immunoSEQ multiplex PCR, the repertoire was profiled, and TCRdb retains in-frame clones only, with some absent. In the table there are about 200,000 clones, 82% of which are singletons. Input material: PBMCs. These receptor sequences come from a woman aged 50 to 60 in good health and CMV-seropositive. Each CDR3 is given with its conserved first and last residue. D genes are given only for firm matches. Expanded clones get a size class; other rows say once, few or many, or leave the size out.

CASSSPGQGDGYTF	TGTGCCAGCAGCTCACCGGGACAGGGGGATGGCTACACCTTC	NA	TRBD1	TRBV5-4	TRBJ1-2
CASSIARTGNTEAFF	TGTGCCAGTAGTATAGCCCGGACAGGGAACACTGAAGCTTTCTTT	few	TRBD1	TRBV19	TRBJ1-1
CSVEGYRGANTGELFF	TGCAGCGTTGAAGGGTACAGGGGAGCGAACACCGGGGAGCTGTTTTTT	once	TRBD1	TRBV29-1	TRBJ2-2
CASRRGPDANTGELFF	TGTGCCTCAAGGAGAGGGCCAGACGCGAACACCGGGGAGCTGTTTTTT	NA	NA	TRBV18	TRBJ2-2
CASRGSLAGYNEQFF	TGTGCCAGCAGGGGGAGTCTAGCGGGGTACAATGAGCAGTTCTTC	once	TRBD2	TRBV2	TRBJ2-1
CASSLGNYRGLVKDTQYF	TGTGCCAGCAGCTTAGGGAACTACAGGGGGCTGGTGAAAGATACGCAGTATTTT	NA	TRBD1	TRBV7-6	TRBJ2-3
CASSVDRDHGELFF	TGTGCCAGCAGCGTAGACAGGGATCACGGGGAGCTGTTTTTT	NA	NA	TRBV9	TRBJ2-2
CSSSAELSPLHF	TGTTCCAGCAGCGCGGAATTATCACCCCTCCACTTT	NA	NA	TRBV7-9	TRBJ1-6
CASSPWDSHGYTF	TGTGCCAGCTCACCGTGGGACAGCCATGGCTACACCTTC	NA	TRBD1	TRBV18	TRBJ1-2
CASSPWTGPRFGNTIYF	TGTGCCAGCAGCCCCTGGACAGGCCCCCGATTTGGAAACACCATATATTTT	NA	TRBD1	TRBV7-9	TRBJ1-3
CSSSADTSYEQYF	TGTTCCAGCAGCGCCGACACCTCCTACGAGCAGTACTTC	NA	NA	TRBV7-9	TRBJ2-7
CASSYAPGLSSPLHF	TGTGCCAGCAGTTACGCGCCGGGACTGAGTTCACCCCTCCACTTT	NA	NA	TRBV28	TRBJ1-6
CATSARGDTQYF	TGTGCCACCTCCGCCCGGGGGGATACGCAGTATTTT	NA	NA	TRBV15	TRBJ2-3
CASSYQTRETQYF	TGTGCCAGCAGCTACCAAACTCGAGAGACCCAGTACTTC	few	NA	TRBV5-4	TRBJ2-5
CASSYSRGLAEETQYF	TGTGCCAGCAGTTACTCGAGGGGACTAGCGGAAGAGACCCAGTACTTC	few	TRBD2	TRBV6-5	TRBJ2-5
CASKRETNTGELFF	TGTGCCAGCAAGCGGGAAACGAACACCGGGGAGCTGTTTTTT	NA	TRBD2	TRBV2	TRBJ2-2
CASSPGATDTQYF	TGTGCCAGCTCACCAGGGGCCACAGATACGCAGTATTTT	NA	NA	TRBV18	TRBJ2-3
CASKRGDREVHEQYF	TGTGCCAGCAAAAGGGGGGACAGGGAGGTCCACGAGCAGTACTTC	once	TRBD1	TRBV6-5	TRBJ2-7
CATSLVPGAGYGYTF	TGTGCCACCTCCCTTGTGCCAGGGGCCGGCTATGGCTACACCTTC	few	NA	TRBV28	TRBJ1-2
CASSFTGDGSPLHF	TGTGCCAGCAGCTTCACAGGTGATGGTTCACCCCTCCACTTT	NA	NA	TRBV11-2	TRBJ1-6
CASSGSASSTDTQYF	TGTGCCAGCAGCGGATCAGCGTCTAGCACAGATACGCAGTATTTT	NA	NA	TRBV21-1	TRBJ2-3